These T cell receptor beta chains were read from a single sample in a study of cytomegalovirus exposure and HLA in healthy donors. Clones were read by immunoSEQ multiplex PCR, and TCRdb kept only the in-frame ones, dropping some. The sample is made up of about 130,000 clones, and the top ten hold about 2.5% of it. The sample taken for sequencing was PBMCs. These receptors originate from a man aged 25 to 45 in good health and CMV-seronegative. CDR3s include the opening cysteine and the closing phenylalanine or tryptophan. The order of the fields is V gene, J gene, D gene, CDR3 DNA, CDR3 protein. D genes are given only for firm matches.

v_gene: TRBV21-1
j_gene: TRBJ1-4
d_gene: .
CDR3nt: TGTGCCAGCACCACCTCCGCGCCTAATGAAAAACTGTTTTTT
CDR3aa: CASTTSAPNEKLFF

v_gene: TRBV7-2
j_gene: TRBJ1-2
d_gene: .
CDR3nt: TGTGCCAGCAGCCCGGACAGTGACTATGGCTACACCTTC
CDR3aa: CASSPDSDYGYTF

v_gene: TRBV29-1
j_gene: TRBJ2-7
d_gene: TRBD2
CDR3nt: TGCAGCGTTGAATGGACGGGACTAGCGGGAGTTCGGGCCTACGAGCAGTACTTC
CDR3aa: CSVEWTGLAGVRAYEQYF

v_gene: TRBV28
j_gene: TRBJ1-4
d_gene: TRBD1
CDR3nt: TGTGCCAGCAGTGCTAGCCCCGGACAGGAGGGGAATGAAAAACTGTTTTTT
CDR3aa: CASSASPGQEGNEKLFF

v_gene: TRBV29-1
j_gene: TRBJ2-7
d_gene: TRBD1
CDR3nt: TGCAGCGTTAGGACAGGGACGAACGAGCAGTACTTC
CDR3aa: CSVRTGTNEQYF

v_gene: TRBV27
j_gene: TRBJ2-7
d_gene: TRBD1
CDR3nt: TGTGCCAGCAGTGCCGCCTCCGGGACAGGAAGCTCCTACGAGCAGTACTTC
CDR3aa: CASSAASGTGSSYEQYF

v_gene: TRBV28
j_gene: TRBJ2-7
d_gene: .
CDR3nt: TGTGCCAGCAGTTTTGTGCAGACCTACGAGCAGTACTTC
CDR3aa: CASSFVQTYEQYF

v_gene: TRBV5-1
j_gene: TRBJ1-2
d_gene: .
CDR3nt: TGCGCCAGCAGCCCAAGGGACACTTGGATCCGCCTATTCTATGGCTACACCTTC
CDR3aa: CASSPRDTWIRLFYGYTF

v_gene: TRBV6-4
j_gene: TRBJ2-1
d_gene: TRBD2
CDR3nt: TGTGCCAGCAGTTCTAGCGGGGGGCTTGTCGATGAGCAGTTCTTC
CDR3aa: CASSSSGGLVDEQFF

v_gene: TRBV28
j_gene: TRBJ2-7
d_gene: TRBD1
CDR3nt: TGTGCCAGCAGGACCGGGACAGGGGCGTACGAGCAGTACTTC
CDR3aa: CASRTGTGAYEQYF

v_gene: TRBV5-5
j_gene: TRBJ1-1
d_gene: TRBD1
CDR3nt: TGTGCCAGCAGCTTGGCGGCAGGGGGGTGGGCTGAAGCTTTCTTT
CDR3aa: CASSLAAGGWAEAFF

v_gene: TRBV18
j_gene: TRBJ2-3
d_gene: TRBD2
CDR3nt: TGTGCCAGCTCACCACGGCTAGCGGAGGATACGCAGTATTTT
CDR3aa: CASSPRLAEDTQYF

v_gene: TRBV6-1
j_gene: TRBJ2-3
d_gene: .
CDR3nt: TGTGCCAGTCACCCAGAGGGAACAGATACGCAGTATTTT
CDR3aa: CASHPEGTDTQYF

v_gene: TRBV6-6
j_gene: TRBJ1-1
d_gene: .
CDR3nt: TGTGCCAGCCTTAAGGGAGACCGGAACACTGAAGCTTTCTTT
CDR3aa: CASLKGDRNTEAFF

v_gene: TRBV28
j_gene: TRBJ1-4
d_gene: TRBD1
CDR3nt: TGTGCCAGCAGTCTGGGACAGGGGGGAGGGAAACTGTTTTTT
CDR3aa: CASSLGQGGGKLFF

v_gene: TRBV6-1
j_gene: TRBJ1-1
d_gene: TRBD1
CDR3nt: TGTGCCAGCAGTGACAGGGGGCACACTGAAGCTTTCTTT
CDR3aa: CASSDRGHTEAFF

v_gene: TRBV18
j_gene: TRBJ1-3
d_gene: TRBD1
CDR3nt: TGTGCCAGCTCTTTCCAAGGGGGCCCTTCCGACACCATATATTTT
CDR3aa: CASSFQGGPSDTIYF

v_gene: TRBV7-9
j_gene: TRBJ1-3
d_gene: .
CDR3nt: TGTGCCAGCAGCCCAGGGCCCTTCAGCTCTGGAAACACCATATATTTT
CDR3aa: CASSPGPFSSGNTIYF

v_gene: TRBV28
j_gene: TRBJ1-2
d_gene: TRBD1
CDR3nt: TGTGCCAGCAGTTTGCCCGACAGGGTGGGGTACACCTTC
CDR3aa: CASSLPDRVGYTF

v_gene: TRBV28
j_gene: TRBJ2-6
d_gene: TRBD1
CDR3nt: TGTGCCAGCAGCCTGGACAGGGCCGCCGTCCTGACTTTC
CDR3aa: CASSLDRAAVLTF

v_gene: TRBV19
j_gene: TRBJ2-7
d_gene: TRBD2
CDR3nt: TGTGCCAGTACCGCGGGGGTCAACGAGCAGTACTTC
CDR3aa: CASTAGVNEQYF

v_gene: TRBV28
j_gene: TRBJ2-5
d_gene: .
CDR3nt: TGTGCCAGCAGTTTTGGTTCATTGTCAGGGTCATCCCAAGAGACCCAGTACTTC
CDR3aa: CASSFGSLSGSSQETQYF

v_gene: TRBV18
j_gene: TRBJ2-7
d_gene: .
CDR3nt: TGTGCCAGCTCACCACTCAGGGAAAGTAGCTACGAGCAGTACTTC
CDR3aa: CASSPLRESSYEQYF

v_gene: TRBV30
j_gene: TRBJ2-7
d_gene: TRBD2
CDR3nt: TGTGCCTGGAGTGTACCTAGCGGCTCCTACGAGCAGTACTTC
CDR3aa: CAWSVPSGSYEQYF

v_gene: TRBV10-3
j_gene: TRBJ2-7
d_gene: TRBD2
CDR3nt: TGTGCCATCAGTCAATCAAGCGGGAGGATCTACGAGCAGTACTTC
CDR3aa: CAISQSSGRIYEQYF

v_gene: TRBV7-9
j_gene: TRBJ2-3
d_gene: TRBD2
CDR3nt: TGTGCCAGCAGGTCACTAGCGCTTAGCACAGATACGCAGTATTTT
CDR3aa: CASRSLALSTDTQYF

v_gene: TRBV29-1
j_gene: TRBJ2-7
d_gene: TRBD2
CDR3nt: TGCAGCGTTGAAGCCGGGACTAGCGGCTACGAGCAGTACTTC
CDR3aa: CSVEAGTSGYEQYF

v_gene: TRBV11-2
j_gene: TRBJ1-3
d_gene: .
CDR3nt: TGTGCCAGCAGCTTAGATCAGGGAAGTCAAAACACCATATATTTT
CDR3aa: CASSLDQGSQNTIYF

v_gene: TRBV27
j_gene: TRBJ1-1
d_gene: .
CDR3nt: TGTGCCAGCCAAGGGGCCTACACTGAAGCTTTCTTT
CDR3aa: CASQGAYTEAFF

v_gene: TRBV19
j_gene: TRBJ1-4
d_gene: TRBD1
CDR3nt: TGTGCCAGTAGTCCGGGGACAGGGTTTGAAAAACTGTTTTTT
CDR3aa: CASSPGTGFEKLFF

v_gene: TRBV9
j_gene: TRBJ2-1
d_gene: TRBD2
CDR3nt: TGTGCCAGCAGCGTAGATGGAACGGGAGGGCCTTACAATGAGCAGTTCTTC
CDR3aa: CASSVDGTGGPYNEQFF

v_gene: TRBV9
j_gene: TRBJ2-3
d_gene: .
CDR3nt: TGTGCCAGCAGCTCAACCGGGAGTAGGACAGATACGCAGTATTTT
CDR3aa: CASSSTGSRTDTQYF

v_gene: TRBV7-9
j_gene: TRBJ1-1
d_gene: .
CDR3nt: TGTGCCAGCAGTCATACGACCGGGGGGGCTAACGGGAACACTGAAGCTTTCTTT
CDR3aa: CASSHTTGGANGNTEAFF

v_gene: TRBV15
j_gene: TRBJ1-1
d_gene: .
CDR3nt: TGTGCCACCAGCAGAGAACTCACGGGGGTAGTGGAAGCTTTCTTT
CDR3aa: CATSRELTGVVEAFF

v_gene: TRBV6-1
j_gene: TRBJ2-7
d_gene: .
CDR3nt: TGTGCCAGCAGGAGAGGGGGGGACGAGCAGTACTTC
CDR3aa: CASRRGGDEQYF

v_gene: TRBV30
j_gene: TRBJ2-3
d_gene: .
CDR3nt: TGTGCCTGGAGTGCGACTCCACAGGGGAGGCCAGATACGCAGTATTTT
CDR3aa: CAWSATPQGRPDTQYF

v_gene: TRBV19
j_gene: TRBJ2-3
d_gene: .
CDR3nt: TGTGCCAGTAGTATTGGAAGTGGGAGTTCAGATACGCAGTATTTT
CDR3aa: CASSIGSGSSDTQYF

v_gene: TRBV19
j_gene: TRBJ2-5
d_gene: TRBD2
CDR3nt: TGTGCCAGTAGTGTTTTGGGGGGGCAAGAGACCCAGTACTTC
CDR3aa: CASSVLGGQETQYF

v_gene: TRBV6-5
j_gene: TRBJ2-1
d_gene: TRBD1
CDR3nt: TGTGCCAGCAGTCAACTGGGGGACAGGGGTAATGAGCAGTTCTTC
CDR3aa: CASSQLGDRGNEQFF

v_gene: TRBV6-6
j_gene: TRBJ2-2
d_gene: .
CDR3nt: TGTGCCAGTAGTAAGGCAGGGGAGTTCAGCGGGGAGCTGTTTTTT
CDR3aa: CASSKAGEFSGELFF

v_gene: TRBV10-3
j_gene: TRBJ2-1
d_gene: .
CDR3nt: TGTGCCATCAGCGGGTTAAGCGGCTACAATGAGCAGTTCTTC
CDR3aa: CAISGLSGYNEQFF

v_gene: TRBV7-9
j_gene: TRBJ2-5
d_gene: .
CDR3nt: TGTGCCAGCAGCTTAGCGACAAGCGGAGAGACCCAGTACTTC
CDR3aa: CASSLATSGETQYF

v_gene: TRBV19
j_gene: TRBJ2-4
d_gene: TRBD1
CDR3nt: TGTGCCAGCACCCTTACAGGGGGGAAAAACATTCAGTACTTC
CDR3aa: CASTLTGGKNIQYF

v_gene: TRBV19
j_gene: TRBJ2-7
d_gene: .
CDR3nt: TGTGCCAGTAGTAGAGACGGACAACTCTACGAGCAGTACTTC
CDR3aa: CASSRDGQLYEQYF

v_gene: TRBV7-9
j_gene: TRBJ2-7
d_gene: TRBD1
CDR3nt: TGTGCCAGCAGCGCCGACAGGGTTAGGGGCCTCCGCGAACTCTACGAGCAGTACTTC
CDR3aa: CASSADRVRGLRELYEQYF

v_gene: TRBV19
j_gene: TRBJ2-7
d_gene: .
CDR3nt: TGTGCCAGTAGTGTCGACACTTATCAGGGATACGAGCAGTACTTC
CDR3aa: CASSVDTYQGYEQYF

v_gene: TRBV5-6
j_gene: TRBJ2-7
d_gene: TRBD2
CDR3nt: TGTGCCAGCAGCTGGGGACTAGCGCAAAAGTCCTACGAGCAGTACTTC
CDR3aa: CASSWGLAQKSYEQYF